This record covers a single T cell receptor beta chain. Its antigen is currently not known. No base quality information exists; no much larger clone differs at one position. This specimen comes from a study of CD8+CD57+ T cells in acquired aplastic anemia listed by TCRdb under 2018. Regarding the research as a whole: Extracted DNA from sorted CD4+ and CD8+ cells averaged around 3.4 ug, ranging from roughly 0.19 to 27.4 ug. Overall study outcomes, separate from this receptor: CD8+ Simpson's diversity did not differ significantly between patients and healthy controls (P=0.060). Although roughly 29 CD8+ CDR3 sequences were shared by patients and controls, these sequences appeared highly expressed in patients and within the immunodominant clones of patients.

In the study, sorted CD4+ and CD8+ blood T cells from patients with severe aplastic anemia and from healthy subjects underwent deep sequencing of TCR repertoires. Ficoll-Paque density gradient centrifugation was used to isolate peripheral blood mononuclear cells. CD4+ and CD8+ T cells were sorted by FACS or magnetic beads before DNA extraction. TCR beta VDJ combination and CDR3 sequence profiling used genomic DNA as the template. An Illumina HiSeq 2000 was the platform used for TCR repertoire sequencing. As for how the authors treated the data: Repertoire assessment relied on Simpson's diversity index, CDR3 size and DJ length profiles, and TRBV/TRBJ rearrangement plots. The most abundant DNA sequence in the deep sequencing data was taken as the immunodominant clone. CDR3 amino acid sequences were checked for sharing across subjects and were also compared against the VDJdb database and published repertoires. TCRdb passed the public sequencing reads through fastp at Q25 and MiXCR, retaining productive beta sequences. All rows with the same CDR3 protein become a single entry with the most common DNA and genes. The V and J calls shown here were made by TCRdb, not taken from the authors' results. This sample is represented by around 250,000 distinct CDR3 sequences; 45% to 70% of them were singletons. 7% to 9% of the sample goes to the ten largest clones.

The junction carries 10 bases between V and J, which are trimmed by 1 base and 6 bases respectively. CDR1 is given as DFQATT and CDR2 as SNEGSKA, both from the germline V gene (reference sequence). The CDR3, cysteine through phenylalanine, is 13 amino acids long. The retained sequence is limited to the CDR3, 39 bases, with the frame set at the first base. The V and J segments used are TRBV20-1 and TRBJ2-4; no D segment can be confidently identified. Specimen: sorted CD4+, CD8+, or CD8+CD57+ T cells (not recorded which) from PBMCs. This TCR derives from a human donor with severe aplastic anemia or a healthy control (not recorded which). The CDR3 protein sequence reads: CSARVLPINIQYF. At the DNA level, the sequence is TGCAGTGCTAGAGTCCTGCCAATAAACATTCAGTACTTC.